Shown below are 31 T cell receptor beta chains from a single sample sequenced in a study of T cells after yellow fever vaccination. TCRdb called the 5' RACE reads again in MiXCR, with one record for every CDR3 protein. The sample lists 250,000 to 350,000 distinct CDR3 sequences; 7.5% to 9% were seen once. This material consisted of CD4+ T cells sorted from PBMCs, taken 5 days after the yellow fever booster vaccination. These receptors were collected from a young man who received the YFV17D yellow fever vaccine.

The chain combines TRBV2 with TRBJ1-6; D remains unclear. Germline V CDR1 and CDR2: SNHLY, FYNNEI. The CDR3 is 15 residues long. V gave up 5 bases and J gave up 0 bases, with 8 bases separating them. The CDR3 loop is CASSSRSSYNSPLHF. For the CDR3, the DNA is TGTGCCAGCAGTTCGAGGAGCTCCTATAATTCACCCCTCCACTTT.

This chain joins TRBV10-3 and TRBJ1-1; TRBD1 aligns across 10 bases. CDR1 ENHRY and CDR2 SYGVKD come from the germline V gene. The CDR3 runs 14 residues. With V trimmed by 4 bases and J by 3 bases, 2 bases remained unmatched. The CDR3 DNA follows: TGTGCCATCAGTGGGGACAGGGGTGACACTGAAGCTTTCTTT. Amino acids: CAISGDRGDTEAFF.

There are a few counts of this clonotype. V usage is TRBV5-1 and J usage is TRBJ2-7; 7 nucleotides match TRBD1. Germline V lookup: CDR1 SGHRS, CDR2 YFSETQ. The ends lost 6 bases at V and 1 base at J; junction bases unmatched: 10. The CDR3 has 15 amino acids. In nucleotides, the CDR3 is TGCGCCAGCAATTTAGGGGGCCTGCTATCCTACGAGCAGTACTTC. Residues: CASNLGGLLSYEQYF.

The chain combines TRBV19 with TRBJ1-4; D is perhaps TRBD1 (5 bases). The V gene's germline CDR1 is LNHDA and CDR2 SQIVND (reference sequence). Trimming pared 6 bases from V and 4 bases from J, leaving 15 bases between. This CDR3 has 15 residues. The CDR3 nucleotides read TGTGCCAGTAGGGCCGGGGGTTCGCTTAATGAAAAACTGTTTTTT. It codes for CASRAGGSLNEKLFF.

Only a few counts were recorded for this clonotype. The V and J genes are TRBV2 and TRBJ1-1; TRBD1 is a possible D gene (5 bases). V lost 4 bases, J lost 11 bases, and 14 bases lay in between. The CDR3 is made up of 12 amino acids. Per germline, CDR1 SNHLY and CDR2 FYNNEI. The CDR3 loop is CASSAGTVGAFF. The CDR3 DNA reads TGTGCCAGCAGTGCTGGGACTGTGGGGGCTTTCTTT. The full variable domain, rest sourced from reference TRBV2 and TRBJ1-1, is EPEVTQTPSHQVTQMGQEVILRCVPISNHLYFYWYRQILGQKVEFLVSFYNNEISEKSEIFDDQFSVERPDGSNFTLKIRSTKLEDSAMYFCASSAGTVGAFFGQGTRLTVV.

The chain links TRBV5-4 to TRBJ1-6; D not certain. The V and J ends lost 4 bases and 7 bases respectively, with 9 bases between them. Germline CDR1 is SGHNT and CDR2 is YYREEE (reference sequence). The length of the CDR3 is 13 residues. CDR3 region: CASSPRLNSPLHF. Written as DNA, the CDR3 is TGTGCCAGCAGCCCACGGTTGAATTCACCCCTCCACTTT.

The V gene is TRBV12-3 or TRBV12-4, the J gene TRBJ1-2, with 8 nucleotides matching TRBD1. The CDR3 length is 13 residues. V shed 6 bases, J shed 5 bases, and the junction held 5 bases outside the gene matches. DNA for the CDR3: TGTGCCAGCAGCTCCACAGGGGGATATGGCTACACCTTC. Amino acids: CASSSTGGYGYTF.

The table lists this clonotype with a few counts. This chain uses TRBV25-1 with TRBJ2-3; TRBD2 matches at 10 bases. CDR1 is MGHDK and CDR2 is SYGVNS in the germline V gene. V shed 2 bases and J 4 bases; nucleotides not matched to a gene: 6. The CDR3 extends over 16 amino acids. CDR3 bases: TGTGCCAGCAGTGAAAATAGCGGGGGGCGACCAGATACGCAGTATTTT. Translated: CASSENSGGRPDTQYF.

This clonotype came up a few times. The chain uses TRBV7-2 and TRBJ1-2; D call uncertain. The CDR3 totals 15 residues. Germline CDR1 is SGHTA and CDR2 is FQGNSA. With 0 bases removed from V and 6 bases from J, the gap between germline ends came to 14 bases. The CDR3 sequence: CASSLAGRAGDGYTF. The CDR3, as DNA: TGTGCCAGCAGCTTAGCGGGTCGGGCAGGTGATGGCTACACCTTC.

This clonotype was seen only a few times. This chain uses TRBV6-6 with TRBJ2-7; D assignment may be TRBD1 or TRBD2 (5 bases each). This CDR3 has 14 amino acids. The ends were cut back, 5 bases at V and 0 bases at J, with 11 bases in the middle. The germline gives CDR1 MNHNY, CDR2 SVGAGI (reference sequence). The CDR3 region has the DNA TGTGCCAGCAGTCGGGACCGAGTCTCCTACGAGCAGTACGTC. The encoded protein is CASSRDRVSYEQYV.

This clonotype was found a few times. The chain carries TRBV14 and TRBJ2-1, with a weak D call TRBD2 (7 bases). The CDR3 runs to 16 residues. CDR1 and CDR2 from the germline V gene are SGHDN and FVKESK. V was clipped by 5 bases and J by 8 bases, with 22 bases between them. This CDR3 reads CASSDDLAGALDEQFF. The CDR3 nucleotides read TGTGCCAGCAGCGATGACCTGGCGGGGGCGCTTGATGAGCAGTTCTTC.

This clonotype was seen only a few times. The J gene is TRBJ1-2, the V gene TRBV3-1, with a tentative D call TRBD1 (6 bases). CDR1 LGHDT and CDR2 YNNKEL come from the germline V gene (reference sequence). The CDR3 is 15 residues long. Trimming pared 4 bases from V and 3 bases from J, leaving 15 bases between. Here the CDR3 DNA reads TGTGCCAGCAGCCCCCTGCGACAGGAGTACTATGGCTACACCTTC. It codes for CASSPLRQEYYGYTF.

V gene TRBV7-3 combines with J gene TRBJ2-3; TRBD2 aligns across 7 bases. The ends lost 5 bases at V and 1 base at J; junction bases unmatched: 12. The germline CDR1 and CDR2 sequences are SGHTA and FQGTGA. There are 17 residues in the CDR3. The CDR3 bases are TGTGCCAGCAGCCCCGAATCGGGAGGTAGCGGCACAGATACGCAGTATTTT. Residues: CASSPESGGSGTDTQYF.

The table lists this clonotype with a few counts. The chain recombines TRBV5-4 with TRBJ2-3; D is ambiguous. V was trimmed by 3 bases and J by 4 bases, leaving 12 bases between them. The CDR3 contains 14 residues. CDR1 and CDR2 from the germline V gene are SGHNT and YYREEE (reference sequence). The DNA of the CDR3 is TGTGCCAGCAGCTGGCCCGAGTCGTCAGATACGCAGTATTTT. Amino acid sequence: CASSWPESSDTQYF.

The chain carries TRBV6-5 and TRBJ2-7; D possibly corresponds to TRBD1 (6 bases). The germline V gene encodes CDR1 MNHEY and CDR2 SVGAGI. The V end was cut by 5 bases, the J end by 1 base, with 15 bases between. CDR3 size: 15 residues. The CDR3 DNA follows: TGTGCCAGCAGTCCGACAGGCGTACAATCCTACGAGCAGTACTTC. It yields the protein CASSPTGVQSYEQYF.

This clonotype was picked up a small number of times. J is TRBJ2-4 and V is TRBV24-1; 12 bases align to TRBD1. Per the germline V gene, CDR1 is KGHDR and CDR2 is SFDVKD. The junction had 4 bases not matched to a gene; V was cut back by 6 bases and J by 5 bases. The CDR3 spans 15 residues. CDR3 DNA: TGTGCCACCAGTCTGGGACAGGGGGCCGAAAACATTCAGTACTTC. Translation: CATSLGQGAENIQYF.

The chain combines TRBV20-1 with TRBJ2-7; D is ambiguous. The V end lost 6 bases, the J end lost 4 bases, and 10 bases lay between the germline ends. Germline V CDR1 and CDR2: DFQATT, SNEGSKA (reference sequence). The CDR3 runs to 11 residues. CDR3 residues: CSAGTRYEQYF. For the CDR3, the DNA is TGCAGTGCCGGAACGAGGTACGAGCAGTACTTC.

The V and J genes are TRBV6-7 and TRBJ1-4; D remains ambiguous. TRBV6-7 has ORF status, its function being uncertain. V was trimmed by 6 bases and J by 0 bases, leaving 11 bases between them. This CDR3 comprises 15 residues. This CDR3 reads CASRGDGATNEKLFF. The CDR3 bases are TGTGCCAGCAGAGGCGACGGTGCAACTAATGAAAAACTGTTTTTT.

J is TRBJ1-5 and V is TRBV28; no definite D call. Germline V gene data show CDR1 as MDHEN and CDR2 as SYDVKM. The CDR3 is 16 amino acids. Between the trimmed V and J ends, which lost 6 bases and 4 bases, there was a span of 19 bases. The CDR3 nucleotides are TGTGCCAGCAGCAACCCGGACTCCCTGACAAATCAGCCCCAGCATTTT. Its translation: CASSNPDSLTNQPQHF.

This clonotype was found a few times. CDR3 region: CASRYLGGGQETQYF. The CDR3 DNA reads TGTGCCAGCAGGTATCTCGGCGGGGGCCAAGAGACCCAGTACTTC. The chain combines TRBV6-2 or TRBV6-3 with TRBJ2-5, with 7 bases that match TRBD2. V was clipped by 6 bases and J by 1 base; unmatched bases: 8. This CDR3 is built from 15 residues. Germline CDR1 is MNHEY and CDR2 is SVGEGT.

This clonotype was observed many times. The chain employs TRBV30 and TRBJ2-7; maybe TRBD1 (6 bases). The germline CDR1 and CDR2 sequences are GTSNPN and SVGIG (reference sequence). V was shortened by 0 bases and J by 3 bases, with 9 bases between the two germline ends. CDR3 length: 13 residues. The CDR3 loop is CAWSVMTGYEQYF. CDR3 in DNA: TGTGCCTGGAGTGTGATGACAGGCTACGAGCAGTACTTC.

The chain joins TRBV7-3 to TRBJ1-2; perhaps TRBD1 as D (5 bases). With 2 bases removed from V and 6 bases from J, the gap between germline ends came to 13 bases. The CDR3 consists of 14 residues. Germline lookup yields CDR1 SGHTA and CDR2 FQGTGA. CDR3 nucleotide sequence: TGTGCCAGCAGCTTAGTCAGGGTTCCGGATGGCTACACCTTC. As protein: CASSLVRVPDGYTF.

This clonotype was seen many times. The genes are TRBV11-2 and TRBJ1-5, with 7 bases that match TRBD1. J gave up 7 bases and V 2 bases, and 2 bases lay outside the gene matches. The CDR3 consists of 13 residues. Germline-derived CDR1 and CDR2 are SGHAT and FQNNGV. The DNA for the CDR3 is TGTGCCAGCAGCTTACAGGGGGGCCAGCCCCAGCATTTT. Residues: CASSLQGGQPQHF.

The rearrangement links TRBV5-1 to TRBJ2-1; TRBD1 might be the D (6 bases). This CDR3 spans 14 amino acids. Germline CDR1 and CDR2: SGHRS and YFSETQ. The V gene lost 6 bases and the J gene lost 8 bases, with 18 bases spanning the gap. This chain's CDR3 is CASTRQVPGDEQFF. The CDR3 DNA sequence: TGCGCCAGCACGAGACAGGTCCCCGGTGATGAGCAGTTCTTC.

The sample holds a few counts of this clonotype. In DNA, the CDR3 is TGCGCCAGCAGCCAAGATACAAGCGGGGGACACACCGGGGAGCTGTTTTTT. Its translation is CASSQDTSGGHTGELFF. The gene calls are TRBV4-1 and TRBJ2-2, with 8 nucleotides matching TRBD2. Per germline, CDR1 MGHRA and CDR2 YSYEKL. The CDR3 is 17 residues long. V lost 0 bases to trimming and J lost 3 bases; unmatched junction nucleotides: 6.

This clonotype was counted many times. The chain links TRBV4-1 to TRBJ2-1, with 8 bases identical to TRBD1. J lost 5 bases, V lost 5 bases, and 11 bases had no gene match. This CDR3 has 16 residues. The V gene's germline CDR1 is MGHRA and CDR2 YSYEKL. The DNA of the CDR3 is TGCGCCAGCAGCGGTTTACAGGGGGTAACTCACAATGAGCAGTTCTTC. Protein sequence: CASSGLQGVTHNEQFF.

V usage is TRBV9 and J usage is TRBJ2-3; 11 nucleotides match TRBD2. The V gene end was trimmed by 2 bases and the J gene end by 6 bases; junction bases not matched to a gene: 8. In germline, CDR1 is SGDLS, CDR2 YYNGEE. This CDR3 region has 16 residues. As DNA, the CDR3 is TGTGCCAGCAGCGTCCTTAGCGGGGGGGCCAGGGATACGCAGTATTTT. Its translation is CASSVLSGGARDTQYF. Filled out from reference TRBV9 and TRBJ2-3, the complete variable domain reads DSGVTQTPKHLITATGQRVTLRCSPRSGDLSVYWYQQSLDQGLQFLIQYYNGEERAKGNILERFSAQQFPDLHSELNLSSLELGDSALYFCASSVLSGGARDTQYFGPGTRLTVL.

This clonotype was detected only a few times. An end of the junction does not agree with germline; a read error may underlie this. The chain links TRBV20-1 to TRBJ1-2; D call uncertain. This CDR3 has 12 residues. Germline V lookup: CDR1 DFQATT, CDR2 SNEGSKA (reference sequence). The CDR3 region has the DNA TGCAGTACTAGTACAGAAAACTATGGCTACACCTTC. It translates to CSTSTENYGYTF.

This chain uses TRBV5-1 with TRBJ2-2; D call uncertain. The CDR3 loop spans 14 amino acids. V gave up 5 bases and J gave up 0 bases, with 8 bases separating them. The germline V gene encodes CDR1 SGHRS and CDR2 YFSETQ. The CDR3 DNA follows: TGCGCCAGCAGGAACAACGCGAACACCGGGGAGCTGTTTTTT. Protein sequence: CASRNNANTGELFF.

This clonotype was counted ten times or more. The chain is built from TRBV7-2 and TRBJ1-6; the D gene is possibly TRBD1 (6 bases). The CDR3 covers 14 residues. Germline assignment: CDR1 SGHTA and CDR2 FQGNSA. V gave up 4 bases and J gave up 6 bases, with 10 bases separating them. The DNA for the CDR3 is TGTGCCAGCAGCTCACAGGGTGTTAATTCACCCCTCCACTTT. Protein: CASSSQGVNSPLHF.

This clonotype was seen more than once but under ten times. This rearrangement joins TRBV7-9 to TRBJ2-5; 8 nucleotides line up with TRBD2. V shed 4 bases and J 6 bases; nucleotides not matched to a gene: 7. Per the germline V gene, CDR1 is SEHNR and CDR2 is FQNEAQ (reference sequence). This CDR3 has 14 residues. This CDR3 reads CASSSSGGSQTQYF. DNA for the CDR3: TGTGCCAGCAGCTCCAGCGGGGGAAGTCAGACCCAGTACTTC.